The clone carrying this T cell receptor (beta chain) was picked up many times. Its specificity is unknown. The data derive from a study of T-cell memory formation after mild COVID-19. Study-level results: Clones from the second wave (peaking day 37) had unconfirmed SARS-CoV-2 specificity. Researchers report contracting CD4+ clones mostly in CM and EM, with CD8+ clones in EMRA.

Constant-segment primers were used for 5'RACE, and the resulting TCR alpha and TCR beta cDNA libraries carried sample barcodes and UMIs. TCRdb reprocessed the 5' RACE reads via MiXCR and lists one record per CDR3 protein. The sample includes under 300,000 distinct CDR3 sequences, 16% of them seen just once. CDR1 is SGHVS, CDR2 FQNEAQ, per germline. The CDR3 runs to 13 residues. The ends lost 5 bases at V and 6 bases at J; junction bases unmatched: 4. V gene TRBV7-8 combines with J gene TRBJ1-2; 9 bases are shared with TRBD1. Sequenced input: PBMCs or a T cell subset sorted from them (not recorded which). The sequence was obtained from a man younger than 30 who had mild COVID-19 (a few samples of this study predate the infection). Cell type and time point are not known. This chain's CDR3 is CASSPRTGDGYTF. The CDR3, as DNA: TGTGCCAGCAGCCCCAGGACAGGGGATGGCTACACCTTC. The whole variable domain, filled in from reference TRBV7-8 and TRBJ1-2, reads GAGVSQSPRYKVAKRGQDVALRCDPISGHVSLFWYQQALGQGPEFLTYFQNEAQLDKSGLPSDRFFAERPEGSVSTLKIQRTQQEDSAVYLCASSPRTGDGYTFGSGTRLTVV.